One sample yielded the 25 T cell receptor beta chains listed below, sequenced in a study of blood T cell repertoires in COVID-19. Here immunoSEQ multiplex PCR was the method, and the copy in TCRdb shows in-frame clones only, minus some. Of about 400,000 clones in the sample, about 90% were seen once. Input material: peripheral blood. These receptors were collected from a man aged 35 to 55 with acute or convalescent COVID-19.

Only one count was recorded for this clone. The V gene is TRBV3-1 (or the pseudogene TRBV3-2), the J gene TRBJ2-7, with 7 bases identical to TRBD2. The CDR3 sequence is 14 residues long. With 4 bases clipped from V and 4 bases from J, the junction kept 7 bases outside the gene matches. CDR1 is LGHDT, CDR2 YNNKEL, per germline (reference sequence). CDR3 residues: CASSPGLETYEQYF. Written as DNA, the CDR3 is TGTGCCAGCAGCCCCGGACTAGAAACTTACGAGCAGTACTTC.

The rearrangement joins TRBV6-5 to TRBJ1-6, with TRBD1 matching over 8 bases. Germline V gives CDR1 MNHEY, CDR2 SVGAGI. The trim removed 6 bases at V and 9 bases at J, leaving 10 bases unmatched. CDR3 length: 15 amino acids. The CDR3 region has the DNA TGTGCCAGCAGGGACACGGGACAGGACGGTTCACCCCTCCACTTT. It specifies CASRDTGQDGSPLHF.

Note on this clone: This specimen includes other DNA sequences encoding the same CDR3. The V call is TRBV6-2 or TRBV6-3, the J call TRBJ2-7; 7 nucleotides align to TRBD1. The V gene end was trimmed by 2 bases and the J gene end by 3 bases; junction bases not matched to a gene: 7. CDR1 is MNHEY, CDR2 SVGEGT, per germline. This CDR3 has 15 amino acids. The CDR3 DNA follows: TGTGCCAGCAGTTACCCCTCGACAGGGTACTACGAGCAGTACTTC. As protein: CASSYPSTGYYEQYF.

V gene TRBV10-3 combines with J gene TRBJ1-3; 8 bases are a match to TRBD1. The CDR3 has 15 amino acids. Losses at the gene ends were 5 bases for V and 4 bases for J; bases not matched to a gene: 7. In germline, CDR1 is ENHRY, CDR2 SYGVKD. CDR3: CAISRTGRDGNTIYF. In DNA form, the CDR3 reads TGTGCCATCAGTCGGACAGGGAGGGACGGAAACACCATATATTTT.

J is TRBJ2-3 and V is TRBV7-3; 12 bases match TRBD2. Per the germline V gene, CDR1 is SGHTA and CDR2 is FQGTGA. This CDR3 spans 15 amino acids. Trimming took 3 bases from V and 5 from J; bases not matched to a gene: 3. CDR3 sequence (DNA): TGTGCCAGCAGCTTGAGGGGACTAGCGGGAGATACGCAGTATTTT. It specifies CASSLRGLAGDTQYF. Looking up the rest from reference TRBV7-3 and TRBJ2-3 gives the full variable domain: GAGVSQTPSNKVTEKGKYVELRCDPISGHTALYWYRQSLGQGPEFLIYFQGTGAADDSGLPNDRFFAVRPEGSVSTLKIQRTERGDSAVYLCASSLRGLAGDTQYFGPGTRLTVL.

This rearrangement joins TRBV19 to TRBJ1-2, with TRBD1 matching over 10 bases. J lost 6 bases, V lost 5 bases, and 6 bases had no gene match. The germline CDR1 and CDR2 sequences are LNHDA and SQIVND (reference sequence). This CDR3 is 14 amino acids long. CDR3 bases: TGTGCCAGTAGTGTCGGACAGGGGGGAGATGGCTACACCTTC. Amino acids: CASSVGQGGDGYTF. Combining the CDR3 with reference TRBV19 and TRBJ1-2 gives the whole variable domain DGGITQSPKYLFRKEGQNVTLSCEQNLNHDAMYWYRQDPGQGLRLIYYSQIVNDFQKGDIAEGYSVSREKKESFPLTVTSAQKNPTAFYLCASSVGQGGDGYTFGSGTRLTVV.

This clone has a single count. The chain employs TRBV4-1 and TRBJ2-7, with D possibly TRBD2 on 6 matching bases. This CDR3 is built from 13 residues. V shed 3 bases and J shed 6 bases, with 12 bases lying between them. In germline, CDR1 is MGHRA, CDR2 YSYEKL. The CDR3 coding sequence is TGCGCCAGCAGCCACAGACTAGGACCCGAGCAGTACTTC. Residues: CASSHRLGPEQYF.

The V call is TRBV7-3, the J call TRBJ2-4; D call uncertain. Germline values: CDR1 SGHTA, CDR2 FQGTGA. The ends were cut back, 5 bases at V and 6 bases at J, with 11 bases in the middle. The CDR3 contains 13 residues. The CDR3 DNA reads as TGTGCCAGCAGCCAATCTCCGGGAAACATTCAGTACTTC. This encodes CASSQSPGNIQYF.

The chain recombines TRBV2 with TRBJ1-5, with 8 bases lining up with TRBD1. V shed 5 bases, J shed 7 bases, and the junction held 7 bases outside the gene matches. Germline V gene lookup returns CDR1 SNHLY and CDR2 FYNNEI. CDR3 length equals 14 residues. CDR3 sequence reads: CASSLQGGGQPQHF. The CDR3 DNA is TGTGCCAGCAGTTTACAGGGGGGAGGGCAGCCCCAGCATTTT.

This clone was seen only once. The chain couples TRBV6-6 to TRBJ1-6; 8 bases are shared with TRBD1. After removal of 5 bases from V and 0 bases from J, the junction contained 3 bases not matched to a gene. There are 16 residues in the CDR3. Germline V CDR1 and CDR2: MNHNY, SVGAGI (reference sequence). CDR3 sequence reads: CASSRGTGSYNSPLHF. The CDR3, as DNA: TGTGCCAGCAGTCGGGGGACAGGCTCCTATAATTCACCCCTCCACTTT.

The chain uses TRBV4-1 and TRBJ2-7; tentative D call: TRBD1 (6 bases). Germline V lookup: CDR1 MGHRA, CDR2 YSYEKL. The CDR3 is 14 residues long. V was shortened by 3 bases and J by 3 bases, with 12 bases between the two germline ends. The DNA for the CDR3 is TGCGCCAGCAGCCACGCTCGAGGGGGCTACGAGCAGTACTTC. It translates to CASSHARGGYEQYF.

V gene TRBV7-3 combines with J gene TRBJ2-1; TRBD2 matches at 11 bases. The CDR3 is made up of 18 amino acids. V gave up 1 base and J gave up 2 bases; unmatched junction bases: 7. Germline CDR1 and CDR2: SGHTA and FQGTGA. The chain's CDR3 is CASSLSLLAGATYNEQFF. The CDR3 DNA reads TGTGCCAGCAGCTTAAGTCTACTAGCGGGGGCGACCTACAATGAGCAGTTCTTC.

The chain recombines TRBV7-3 with TRBJ2-5, with TRBD1 identical over 7 bases. CDR1 is SGHTA, CDR2 FQGTGA, per germline. The CDR3 contains 15 residues. V dropped 5 bases and J dropped 0; count of bases not matched to a gene: 6. CDR3: CASSPRGQDQETQYF. CDR3 in DNA: TGTGCCAGCAGCCCAAGAGGACAGGACCAAGAGACCCAGTACTTC.

The chain couples TRBV19 to TRBJ2-7; 7 bases match TRBD2. V shed 5 bases, J shed 0 bases, and the junction held 4 bases outside the gene matches. Germline V gene lookup returns CDR1 LNHDA and CDR2 SQIVND (reference sequence). The CDR3 has 14 residues. CDR3 protein: CASSYSSGSYEQYF. The CDR3 DNA follows: TGTGCCAGTAGTTATTCTAGCGGCTCCTACGAGCAGTACTTC.

The chain uses TRBV28 and TRBJ1-2; D is ambiguous. The germline gives CDR1 MDHEN, CDR2 SYDVKM. The CDR3 covers 13 residues. The V end was cut by 3 bases, the J end by 2 bases, with 7 bases between. The CDR3 spells CASSFRVNYGYTF. CDR3 DNA: TGTGCCAGCAGTTTCCGGGTAAACTATGGCTACACCTTC.

The chain links TRBV19 to TRBJ2-3; 12 positions match TRBD2. From germline, CDR1 is LNHDA and CDR2 SQIVND (reference sequence). This CDR3 spans 16 amino acids. V lost 6 bases and J lost 4; bases outside the gene matches: 8. The CDR3, as DNA: TGTGCCAGTAGCGGGGCCGGGACTAGCGGGTCAGATACGCAGTATTTT. It encodes CASSGAGTSGSDTQYF.

On this clone itself: The junction differs from germline at one of its ends, possibly a read error. This chain's CDR3 is CASSLGGASFNEQFF. The CDR3 DNA is TGCGCCAGCAGCTTGGGAGGAGCCTCCTTCAATGAGCAGTTCTTC. The gene calls are TRBV5-1 and TRBJ2-1; D is ambiguous. The germline gives CDR1 SGHRS, CDR2 YFSETQ. This CDR3 contains 15 residues.

The chain recombines TRBV3-1 (or the pseudogene TRBV3-2) with TRBJ1-4, with a weak D call TRBD1 (5 bases). The CDR3 spans 15 residues. Germline lookup yields CDR1 LGHDT and CDR2 YNNKEL (reference sequence). V was trimmed by 2 bases and J by 4 bases, leaving 11 bases between them. CDR3 in DNA: TGTGCCAGCAGCCAATTCATAGGGGATAATGAAAAACTGTTTTTT. Translation: CASSQFIGDNEKLFF.

CDR3 sequence: CASSQPRRGGSETQYF. Here the CDR3 DNA reads TGTGCCAGCAGCCAACCCCGGAGGGGGGGGAGTGAGACCCAGTACTTC. The J gene is TRBJ2-5, the V gene TRBV3-1 (or the pseudogene TRBV3-2); possibly TRBD2 for D (7 bases). The CDR3 is 16 residues long. CDR1 and CDR2 from the germline V gene are LGHDT and YNNKEL (reference sequence). Trimming removed 2 bases from V and 5 bases from J, with 18 bases in between.

The rearrangement uses TRBV7-8 and TRBJ2-7; 12 bases agree with TRBD1. The V gene's germline CDR1 is SGHVS and CDR2 FQNEAQ. The J segment lost 9 bases and the V segment lost 1 base, leaving 10 bases of the junction unmatched. This CDR3 is built from 16 residues. CDR3 DNA: TGTGCCAGCAGCTTAGGGGGGACAGGGGGCCACCTACTGCAGTACTTC. It translates to CASSLGGTGGHLLQYF.

For the CDR3, the DNA is TGTGCCAGCAGCTTGGGACAGGGGACGAACACTGAAGCTTTCTTT. Translation gives CASSLGQGTNTEAFF. The chain couples TRBV13 to TRBJ1-1; 10 bases line up with TRBD1. The V segment lost 3 bases and the J segment 1 base; nucleotides outside the gene matches: 2. The CDR3 loop spans 15 amino acids. The germline V gene has CDR1 PRHDT and CDR2 FYEKMQ (reference sequence).

The rearrangement links TRBV19 to TRBJ1-2; no clear D gene. The ends were cut back, 1 base at V and 6 bases at J, with 6 bases in the middle. Germline V gene lookup returns CDR1 LNHDA and CDR2 SQIVND (reference sequence). The CDR3 sequence is 12 residues long. Here the CDR3 DNA reads TGTGCCAGTAGTATAGTAGGAGATGGCTACACCTTC. This sequence encodes CASSIVGDGYTF.

The chain links TRBV11-1 to TRBJ1-2; tentative D call: TRBD1 (5 bases). The CDR3 runs to 14 residues. V was shortened by 5 bases and J by 6 bases, with 16 bases between the two germline ends. The germline V gene encodes CDR1 SGHAT and CDR2 FQDESV (reference sequence). CDR3 in DNA: TGTGCCAGCAGCCAGGGTGCCGGTATCCATGGCTACACCTTC. Translated: CASSQGAGIHGYTF. The full variable domain, rest sourced from reference TRBV11-1 and TRBJ1-2, is EAEVAQSPRYKITEKSQAVAFWCDPISGHATLYWYRQILGQGPELLVQFQDESVVDDSQLPKDRFSAERLKGVDSTLKIQPAELGDSAMYLCASSQGAGIHGYTFGSGTRLTVV.

This chain uses TRBV27 with TRBJ2-7, with a tentative D call TRBD1 (5 bases). Germline values: CDR1 MNHEY, CDR2 SMNVEV (reference sequence). The CDR3 consists of 15 residues. Trimming removed 6 bases from V and 0 bases from J, with 15 bases in between. The CDR3 loop is CASSKLGAFSYEQYF. The CDR3 DNA is TGTGCCAGCAGCAAGCTAGGGGCGTTCTCCTACGAGCAGTACTTC.

The CDR3, as DNA: TGTGCCAGCAACCCGAGCGGGTTCACAGATACGCAGTATTTT. This encodes CASNPSGFTDTQYF. The chain employs TRBV7-6 and TRBJ2-3, with D possibly matching TRBD2 (6 bases). CDR3 length: 14 amino acids. Germline V CDR1 and CDR2: SGHVS, FNYEAQ. V lost 7 bases and J 2 bases, leaving 13 bases between the germline ends.